This T cell receptor (beta chain) was sequenced for a study of blood T cell repertoires in COVID-19. Study background: Acute and convalescent COVID-19 specimens originated in the United States, Italy and Spain. Sample material is recorded as cDNA or gDNA derived from T cells, B-cell-depleted T cells, or PBMCs.

Germline assignment: CDR1 MNHEY and CDR2 SVGAGI. With 4 bases removed from V and 3 bases from J, the gap between germline ends came to 13 bases. The CDR3 runs 15 residues. Study processing details: Reference gene primers were amplified, and this amplification served to estimate nucleated cell counts. TCRdb keeps only in-frame clones here, not all; method: immunoSEQ multiplex PCR. The V and J calls and clone size come from that table; D and trimming were worked out from the DNA. Of 45,000 to 65,000 clones listed, about three quarters are singletons. This sequence originates from a man between 65 and 79 years old with active or convalescent COVID-19. The sequenced sample was peripheral blood. The genes are TRBV6-5 and TRBJ1-5; D unclear. This chain's CDR3 is CASSLRLADNQPQHF. Written as DNA, the CDR3 is TGTGCCAGCAGTTTAAGACTCGCCGACAATCAGCCCCAGCATTTT.